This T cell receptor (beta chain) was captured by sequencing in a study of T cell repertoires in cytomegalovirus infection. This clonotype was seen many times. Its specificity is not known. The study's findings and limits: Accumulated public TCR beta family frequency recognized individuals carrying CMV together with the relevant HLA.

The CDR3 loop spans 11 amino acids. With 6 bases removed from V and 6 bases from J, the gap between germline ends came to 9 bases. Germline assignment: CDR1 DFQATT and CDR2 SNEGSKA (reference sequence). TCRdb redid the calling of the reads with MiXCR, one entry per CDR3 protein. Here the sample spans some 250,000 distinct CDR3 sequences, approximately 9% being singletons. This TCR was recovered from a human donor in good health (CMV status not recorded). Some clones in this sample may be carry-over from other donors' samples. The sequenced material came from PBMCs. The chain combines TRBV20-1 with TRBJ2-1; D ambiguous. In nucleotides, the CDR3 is TGCAGTGCCGCCCCCCGCAATGAGCAGTTCTTC. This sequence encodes CSAAPRNEQFF.